This TCR beta chain came from a study of radiation and T cells in renal cell carcinoma. This clone was seen just once. Its antigen is undetermined. The CDR3 has 14 amino acids. V gave up 4 bases and J gave up 7 bases; unmatched junction bases: 3. Per germline, CDR1 ENHRY and CDR2 SYGVKD. Here immunoSEQ multiplex PCR was the method, and the copy in TCRdb shows in-frame clones only, minus some. The table lists more than 140,000 clones, approximately 82% of them singletons, with less than 25% in the top ten. Study-wide results and limits: Baseline intratumoral clonotype presence is unknown without pretreatment biopsies.

Time point given: baseline pretreatment blood. As to treatment: 15 Gy SBRT to primary tumor, nephrectomy 4 weeks later. After SBRT, blood was collected at 2 and 4 weeks, plus baseline. The chain has TRBV10-3 and TRBJ1-5; the match to TRBD1 covers 11 bases. The starting material was blood, obtained from a patient whose treatment included radiotherapy and nephrectomy. The TCR sequence derives from a woman between 50 and 59 years old with renal cell carcinoma. The DNA for the CDR3 is TGTGCCATCAGTGGGGACAGGGGGGCACAGCCCCAGCATTTT. It codes for CAISGDRGAQPQHF.